These 23 T cell receptor beta chains came from one sample sequenced in a study of PD-L1 blockade in urothelial cancer. TCRdb's copy holds only in-frame clones and misses some; the assay was immunoSEQ multiplex PCR. Seen here are roughly 100,000 clones, 70% to 90% observed once, and the top ten hold approximately 8.4%. The time point here: peripheral blood 6 weeks after treatment start. Sequencing was performed on PBMCs, taken around atezolizumab (anti-PD-L1) treatment. These receptors came from a man between 65 and 80 years old with urothelial cancer.

The V gene is TRBV5-1, the J gene TRBJ1-4, with D possibly matching TRBD1 (6 bases). CDR3 length: 15 residues. V gave up 2 bases and J gave up 4 bases, with 12 bases separating them. Germline V gives CDR1 SGHRS, CDR2 YFSETQ. The CDR3 DNA reads as TGCGCCAGCAGCTTAGGACAGATACATAATGAAAAACTGTTTTTT. Protein sequence: CASSLGQIHNEKLFF.

This chain links TRBV25-1 with TRBJ2-5, with 8 bases matching TRBD2. The CDR3 is made up of 16 amino acids. Germline trimming cut 4 bases from V and 5 bases from J; bases unmatched to any gene: 12. Germline V gene lookup returns CDR1 MGHDK and CDR2 SYGVNS. The CDR3 bases are TGTGCCAGCAGTGCGATTACGGGAGGGCCGGGGGAGACCCAGTACTTC. Protein sequence: CASSAITGGPGETQYF.

The chain uses TRBV18 and TRBJ2-2; 7 bases match TRBD1. Germline V gives CDR1 KGHSH, CDR2 LQKENI. The J segment lost 3 bases and the V segment lost 4 bases, leaving 2 bases of the junction unmatched. The CDR3 runs 14 residues. CDR3 protein: CASSLGQDTGELFF. CDR3 coding DNA: TGTGCCAGCTCACTAGGACAGGACACCGGGGAGCTGTTTTTT.

This chain joins TRBV18 and TRBJ2-1; 13 bases line up with TRBD2. The CDR3 has 17 residues. Germline CDR1 reads KGHSH; CDR2 reads LQKENI. With 3 bases clipped from V and 7 bases from J, the junction kept 9 bases outside the gene matches. In DNA, the CDR3 is TGTGCCAGCTCACCGGACCTACCGACTAGCGGGGGGAATGAGCAGTTCTTC. Translated, it gives CASSPDLPTSGGNEQFF. The full variable domain, completed using reference TRBV18 and TRBJ2-1, is NAGVMQNPRHLVRRRGQEARLRCSPMKGHSHVYWYRQLPEEGLKFMVYLQKENIIDESGMPKERFSAEFPKEGPSILRIQQVVRGDSAAYFCASSPDLPTSGGNEQFFGPGTRLTVL.

The chain carries TRBV6-6 and TRBJ1-2; 7 bases match TRBD1. With V trimmed by 3 bases and J by 1 base, 8 bases remained unmatched. This CDR3 spans 16 amino acids. Germline assignment: CDR1 MNHNY and CDR2 SVGAGI (reference sequence). The CDR3 DNA follows: TGTGCCAGCAGTTATTCGGGGACAGAGAGTAACTATGGCTACACCTTC. Translating gives CASSYSGTESNYGYTF.

The chain links TRBV4-2 to TRBJ1-2; maybe TRBD1 (5 bases). There are 18 residues in the CDR3. The V end was cut by 0 bases, the J end by 4 bases, with 21 bases between. Germline V gives CDR1 LGHNA, CDR2 YNFKEQ. CDR3 in amino acids: CASSQDPSSGGDGYGYTF. The CDR3 DNA reads TGTGCCAGCAGCCAAGATCCATCCTCAGGAGGGGACGGCTATGGCTACACCTTC.

The rearrangement uses TRBV19 and TRBJ1-5, with TRBD1 matching over 8 bases. V was clipped by 1 base and J by 0 bases; unmatched bases: 2. The CDR3 sequence is 16 residues long. Germline V gene data show CDR1 as LNHDA and CDR2 as SQIVND (reference sequence). CDR3 DNA: TGTGCCAGTAGTATAGGTGACAGGGGTAGCAATCAGCCCCAGCATTTT. Protein: CASSIGDRGSNQPQHF.

V and J are TRBV2 and TRBJ1-3; TRBD1 is a possible D gene (5 bases). The CDR3 is 13 amino acids. Germline V CDR1 and CDR2: SNHLY, FYNNEI. Between the trimmed V and J ends, which lost 10 bases and 4 bases, there was a span of 14 bases. DNA for the CDR3: TGTGCCACCTCGTCAGGGTACGGAAACACCATATATTTT. As protein: CATSSGYGNTIYF. Complete variable domain (other parts from reference TRBV2 and TRBJ1-3): EPEVTQTPSHQVTQMGQEVILRCVPISNHLYFYWYRQILGQKVEFLVSFYNNEISEKSEIFDDQFSVERPDGSNFTLKIRSTKLEDSAMYFCATSSGYGNTIYFGEGSWLTVV.

This chain uses TRBV5-6 with TRBJ2-7, with 8 bases aligning to TRBD2. The CDR3 loop spans 12 amino acids. Germline V gene sequence: CDR1 SGHDT, CDR2 YYEEEE. CDR3 protein: CGESGSLYEQYF. In nucleotides, the CDR3 is TGTGGCGAAAGCGGGAGTCTCTACGAGCAGTACTTC.

The chain uses TRBV6-4 and TRBJ2-1, with a possible D match to TRBD2 (6 bases). Deletions cut 3 bases from V and 7 bases from J, with 16 bases between. CDR1 is MRHNA, CDR2 SNTAGT, per germline. This CDR3 is 15 amino acids long. The DNA of the CDR3 is TGTGCCAGCAGTGAGGAGTGGGGGGTTGGAAATGAGCAGTTCTTC. Its translation is CASSEEWGVGNEQFF.

This clone was detected only a few times. This chain uses TRBV30 with TRBJ2-2, with 7 bases that match TRBD2. Germline V lookup: CDR1 GTSNPN, CDR2 SVGIG (reference sequence). V dropped 4 bases and J dropped 6; count of bases not matched to a gene: 8. This CDR3 is 14 amino acids long. The CDR3 spells CAWTRGSGSGELFF. CDR3 sequence (DNA): TGTGCCTGGACTCGCGGGAGTGGGTCCGGGGAGCTGTTTTTT.

The chain carries TRBV19 and TRBJ1-6; 11 bases are shared with TRBD1. The CDR3 totals 20 residues. The V gene's germline CDR1 is LNHDA and CDR2 SQIVND (reference sequence). J was trimmed by 0 bases and V by 3 bases; bases with no gene match: 10. This chain's CDR3 is CASSIHGQGALVSYNSPLHF. CDR3 coding DNA: TGTGCCAGTAGTATCCATGGACAGGGGGCTTTGGTCTCCTATAATTCACCCCTCCACTTT.

The chain uses TRBV9 and TRBJ1-3; no clear D. V lost 0 bases to trimming and J lost 2 bases, with 9 bases between them. CDR1 and CDR2 (germline): SGDLS, YYNGEE. The CDR3 is made up of 15 amino acids. CDR3 in amino acids: CASSVGREAGNTIYF. CDR3 nucleotides: TGTGCCAGCAGCGTAGGACGGGAAGCTGGAAACACCATATATTTT.

The chain carries TRBV5-1 and TRBJ1-4; 7 bases fit TRBD1. V was pared by 5 bases and J by 5 bases, with 9 bases of the junction left unmatched. The CDR3 is 15 amino acids. Germline CDR1 SGHRS, CDR2 YFSETQ. This chain's CDR3 is CASSYTGTDNEKLFF. The CDR3 nucleotides read TGCGCCAGCAGTTATACCGGGACAGACAATGAAAAACTGTTTTTT.

A few counts support this clone. Other DNA sequences within the sample encode an identical CDR3. CDR3 coding DNA: TGTGCCAGCAATCAGGGACTGAGCTTCACTGAAGCTTTCTTT. Translation gives CASNQGLSFTEAFF. The gene calls are TRBV6-6 and TRBJ1-1, with D perhaps TRBD1 (5 bases). This CDR3 has 14 residues. Germline CDR1 MNHNY, CDR2 SVGAGI (reference sequence). The ends were cut back, 7 bases at V and 4 bases at J, with 16 bases in the middle.

This chain uses TRBV11-2 with TRBJ2-5; 7 nucleotides agree with TRBD1. V lost 5 bases and J lost 5; bases outside the gene matches: 8. CDR1 and CDR2 (germline): SGHAT, FQNNGV. The CDR3 totals 14 residues. This CDR3 is CASSQRGPRETQYF. CDR3 in DNA: TGTGCCAGCAGCCAAAGGGGGCCGCGGGAGACCCAGTACTTC.

The rearrangement joins TRBV19 to TRBJ2-7; 9 bases agree with TRBD1. Per the germline V gene, CDR1 is LNHDA and CDR2 is SQIVND (reference sequence). With 8 bases clipped from V and 0 bases from J, the junction kept 11 bases outside the gene matches. There are 16 residues in the CDR3. The DNA for the CDR3 is TGTGCCAGTTCCTTCCTCCCGGGACAGGGCTCCTACGAGCAGTACTTC. Amino acids: CASSFLPGQGSYEQYF.

This chain connects TRBV19 to TRBJ1-5; D possibly corresponds to TRBD1 (5 bases). Per the germline V gene, CDR1 is LNHDA and CDR2 is SQIVND (reference sequence). V was pared by 7 bases and J by 4 bases, with 8 bases between. The CDR3 sequence is 12 residues long. CDR3 sequence reads: CASMDINQPQHF. Written as DNA, the CDR3 is TGTGCCAGTATGGACATAAATCAGCCCCAGCATTTT. Drawing the rest from reference TRBV19 and TRBJ1-5, the complete variable domain is DGGITQSPKYLFRKEGQNVTLSCEQNLNHDAMYWYRQDPGQGLRLIYYSQIVNDFQKGDIAEGYSVSREKKESFPLTVTSAQKNPTAFYLCASMDINQPQHFGDGTRLSIL.

This clone was seen a single time. The chain links TRBV6-1 to TRBJ1-5; the D is unclear. V lost 4 bases and J 0 bases, leaving 10 bases between the germline ends. This CDR3 region has 15 residues. CDR1 MNHNS and CDR2 SASEGT come from the germline V gene. Here the CDR3 DNA reads TGTGCCAGCAGTGCTTTCGGGTATAGCAATCAGCCCCAGCATTTT. Translation gives CASSAFGYSNQPQHF.

The rearrangement uses TRBV27 and TRBJ2-7; 7 positions match TRBD2. CDR3 length: 14 residues. J lost 2 bases, V lost 5 bases, and 6 bases had no gene match. In germline, CDR1 is MNHEY, CDR2 SMNVEV (reference sequence). The CDR3 region is CASSPTGLAYEQYF. In nucleotides, the CDR3 is TGTGCCAGCAGTCCCACAGGACTAGCCTACGAGCAGTACTTC.

The V and J genes are TRBV7-8 and TRBJ2-1; tentative D call: TRBD2 (7 bases). The V gene's germline CDR1 is SGHVS and CDR2 FQNEAQ. The CDR3 runs to 15 residues. V lost 5 bases to trimming and J lost 10 bases, with 21 bases between them. CDR3 region: CASSPRSGGTGEQFF. CDR3 DNA sequence: TGTGCCAGCAGCCCTAGGTCGGGGGGCACCGGGGAGCAGTTCTTC.

The chain links TRBV5-1 to TRBJ2-5; 10 nucleotides line up with TRBD1. V lost 7 bases and J lost 3; bases outside the gene matches: 6. This CDR3 comprises 14 residues. Germline assignment: CDR1 SGHRS and CDR2 YFSETQ. The CDR3 sequence is CASSAGQGKETQYF. CDR3 sequence (DNA): TGCGCCAGCTCCGCGGGACAGGGGAAAGAGACCCAGTACTTC.

J is TRBJ2-1 and V is TRBV11-1; 8 bases agree with TRBD1. V was pared by 4 bases and J by 2 bases, with 4 bases of the junction left unmatched. The CDR3 contains 15 residues. The germline V gene encodes CDR1 SGHAT and CDR2 FQDESV (reference sequence). The DNA of the CDR3 is TGTGCCAGCAGCTACGGACAGGGAGCCTACAATGAGCAGTTCTTC. It is translated as CASSYGQGAYNEQFF.